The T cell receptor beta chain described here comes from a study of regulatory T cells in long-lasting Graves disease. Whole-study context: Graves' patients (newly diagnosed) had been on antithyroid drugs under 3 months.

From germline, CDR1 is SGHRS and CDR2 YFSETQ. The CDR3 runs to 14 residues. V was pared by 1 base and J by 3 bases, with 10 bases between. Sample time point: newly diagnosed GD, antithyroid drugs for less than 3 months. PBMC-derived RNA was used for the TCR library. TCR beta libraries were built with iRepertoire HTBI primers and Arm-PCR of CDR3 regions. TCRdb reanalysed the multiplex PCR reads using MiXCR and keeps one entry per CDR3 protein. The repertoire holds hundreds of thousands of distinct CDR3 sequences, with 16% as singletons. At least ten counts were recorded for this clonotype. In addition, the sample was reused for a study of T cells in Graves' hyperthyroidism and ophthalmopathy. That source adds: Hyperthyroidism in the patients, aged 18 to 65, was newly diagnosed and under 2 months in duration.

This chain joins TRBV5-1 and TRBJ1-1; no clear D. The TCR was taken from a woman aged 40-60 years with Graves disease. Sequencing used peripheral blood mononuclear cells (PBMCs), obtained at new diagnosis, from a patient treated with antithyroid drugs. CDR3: CASSLTAGDTEAFF. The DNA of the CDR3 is TGCGCCAGCAGCTTGACCGCCGGGGACACTGAAGCTTTCTTT.